The T cell receptor (beta chain) described here comes from a study of CD8 T cells in Susac syndrome. Random hexamers were used to reverse transcribe an amount of roughly 0.5 to 1 ug RNA. The TCR beta CDR3 was amplified by immunoSEQ multiplex PCR across 54 Vbeta, 13 Jbeta. MiXCR was run by TCRdb on the immunoSEQ multiplex PCR reads, yielding one entry per CDR3 protein. Of about 140,000 distinct CDR3 sequences listed, approximately 96% are singletons. Germline V lookup: CDR1 MNHEY, CDR2 SVGAGI. V shed 4 bases and J shed 5 bases, with 12 bases lying between them. The CDR3 totals 13 residues. Turning to this clonotype: The antigen remains unidentified.

The study sequenced TCR beta in blood CD8+ and CD4+ T cells. Study observations and caveats: When the CD4+ T cell repertoires of patients with Susac syndrome were examined, they did not show any clonal expansion.

The receptor comes from a human donor with Susac syndrome. The rearrangement links TRBV6-5 to TRBJ2-7; D is perhaps TRBD1 (6 bases). The sample consisted of CD4+ T cells from PBMCs. CDR3 bases: TGTGCCAGCAGTTTGGGACATTATAACGAGCAGTACTTC. As protein: CASSLGHYNEQYF.